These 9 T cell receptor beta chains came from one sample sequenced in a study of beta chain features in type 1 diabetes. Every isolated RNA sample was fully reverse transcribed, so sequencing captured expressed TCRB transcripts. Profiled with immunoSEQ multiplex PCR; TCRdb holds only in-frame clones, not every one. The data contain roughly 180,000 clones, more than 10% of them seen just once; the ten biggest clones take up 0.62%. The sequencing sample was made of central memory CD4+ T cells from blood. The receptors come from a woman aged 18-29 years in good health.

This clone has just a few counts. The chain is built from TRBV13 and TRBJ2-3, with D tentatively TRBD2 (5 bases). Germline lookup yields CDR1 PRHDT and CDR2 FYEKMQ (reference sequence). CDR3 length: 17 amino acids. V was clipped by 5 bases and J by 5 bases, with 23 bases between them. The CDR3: CASSGPSFMPGEDTQYF. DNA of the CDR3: TGTGCCAGCAGCGGACCCTCCTTCATGCCCGGGGAAGATACGCAGTATTTT.

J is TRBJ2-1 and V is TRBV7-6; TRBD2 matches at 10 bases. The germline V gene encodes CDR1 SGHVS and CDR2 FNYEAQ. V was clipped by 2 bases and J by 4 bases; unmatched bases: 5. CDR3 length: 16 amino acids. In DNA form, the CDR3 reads TGTGCCAGCAGCTTATTAGGGACTAGCGAATACAATGAGCAGTTCTTC. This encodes CASSLLGTSEYNEQFF.

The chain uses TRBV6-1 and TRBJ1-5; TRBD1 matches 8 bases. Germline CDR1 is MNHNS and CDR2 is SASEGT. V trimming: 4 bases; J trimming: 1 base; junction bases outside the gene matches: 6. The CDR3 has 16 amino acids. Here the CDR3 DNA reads TGTGCCAGCAGTGGAACCCAGGGGGCGAGCAATCAGCCCCAGCATTTT. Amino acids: CASSGTQGASNQPQHF.

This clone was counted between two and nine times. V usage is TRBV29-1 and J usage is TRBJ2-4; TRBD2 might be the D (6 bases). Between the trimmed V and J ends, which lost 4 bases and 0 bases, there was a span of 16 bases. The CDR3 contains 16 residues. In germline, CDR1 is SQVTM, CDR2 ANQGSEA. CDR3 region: CSVGGADNLAKNIQYF. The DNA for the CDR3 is TGCAGCGTTGGCGGGGCGGACAATCTAGCCAAAAACATTCAGTACTTC.

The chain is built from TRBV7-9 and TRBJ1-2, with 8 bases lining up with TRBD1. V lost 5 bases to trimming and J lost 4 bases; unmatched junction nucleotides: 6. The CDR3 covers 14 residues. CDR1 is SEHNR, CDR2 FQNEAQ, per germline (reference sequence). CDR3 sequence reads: CASSRGQASYGYTF. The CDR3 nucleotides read TGTGCCAGCAGCCGGGGACAGGCAAGCTATGGCTACACCTTC.

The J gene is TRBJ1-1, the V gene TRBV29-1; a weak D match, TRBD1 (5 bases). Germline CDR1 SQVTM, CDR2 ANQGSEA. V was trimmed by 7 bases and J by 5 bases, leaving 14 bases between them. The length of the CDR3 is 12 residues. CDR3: CSGGGGITEAFF. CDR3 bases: TGCAGCGGTGGGGGGGGTATAACTGAAGCTTTCTTT.

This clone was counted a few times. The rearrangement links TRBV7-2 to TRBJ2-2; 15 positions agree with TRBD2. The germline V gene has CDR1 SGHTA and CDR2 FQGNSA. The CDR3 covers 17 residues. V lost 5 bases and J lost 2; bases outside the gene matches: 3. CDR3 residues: CASSGTSGRINTGELFF. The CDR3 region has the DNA TGTGCCAGCAGCGGGACTAGCGGGAGGATAAACACCGGGGAGCTGTTTTTT.

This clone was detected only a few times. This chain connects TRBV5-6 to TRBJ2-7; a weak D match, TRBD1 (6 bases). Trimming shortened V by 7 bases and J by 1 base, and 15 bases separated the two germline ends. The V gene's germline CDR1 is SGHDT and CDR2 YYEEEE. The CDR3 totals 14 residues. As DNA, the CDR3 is TGTGCCAGCGGCCAAACTACAGGGTCCTACGAGCAGTACTTC. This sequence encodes CASGQTTGSYEQYF.

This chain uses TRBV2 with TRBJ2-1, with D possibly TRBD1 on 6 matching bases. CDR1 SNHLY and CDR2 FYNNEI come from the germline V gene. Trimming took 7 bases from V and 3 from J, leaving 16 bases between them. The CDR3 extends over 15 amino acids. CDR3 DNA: TGTGCCAGCAACCCGGGACAAGGGAACTACAATGAGCAGTTCTTC. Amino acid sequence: CASNPGQGNYNEQFF. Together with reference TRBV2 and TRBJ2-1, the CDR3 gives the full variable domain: EPEVTQTPSHQVTQMGQEVILRCVPISNHLYFYWYRQILGQKVEFLVSFYNNEISEKSEIFDDQFSVERPDGSNFTLKIRSTKLEDSAMYFCASNPGQGNYNEQFFGPGTRLTVL.